This TCR beta chain was captured by sequencing in a study of immune cell composition in non-small cell lung cancer. Sequencing was performed with immunoSEQ multiplex PCR; in TCRdb, only in-frame clones are kept and a portion is missing. The sample lists approximately 6,800 clones, 70% to 80% occurring once. Normal lung was sampled as far from the tumour as possible, at least 3 cm. Germline lookup yields CDR1 LNHDA and CDR2 SQIVND (reference sequence). The V and J ends lost 1 base and 7 bases respectively, with 14 bases between them. The CDR3 totals 14 residues. This TCR was sampled from a human donor with non-small cell lung cancer. This sequence joins TRBV19 and TRBJ2-7; a weak D match, TRBD2 (5 bases). Source material: non-adjacent lung tissue. The CDR3: CASSIASGSGEQYF. CDR3 in DNA: TGTGCCAGTAGTATAGCTTCCGGGTCGGGGGAGCAGTACTTC.